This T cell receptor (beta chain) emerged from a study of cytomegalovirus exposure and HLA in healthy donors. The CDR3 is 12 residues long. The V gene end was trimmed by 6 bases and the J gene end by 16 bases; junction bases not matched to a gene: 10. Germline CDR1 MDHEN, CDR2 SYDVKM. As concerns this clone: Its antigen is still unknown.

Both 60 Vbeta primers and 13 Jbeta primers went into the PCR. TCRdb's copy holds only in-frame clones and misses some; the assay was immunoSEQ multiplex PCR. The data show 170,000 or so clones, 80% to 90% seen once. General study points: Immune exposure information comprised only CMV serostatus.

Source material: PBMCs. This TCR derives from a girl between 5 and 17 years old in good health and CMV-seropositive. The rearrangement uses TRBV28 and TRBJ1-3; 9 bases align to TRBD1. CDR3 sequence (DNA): TGTGCCAGCAGGGACAGGGGTACGTTCCATTATTTT. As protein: CASRDRGTFHYF.